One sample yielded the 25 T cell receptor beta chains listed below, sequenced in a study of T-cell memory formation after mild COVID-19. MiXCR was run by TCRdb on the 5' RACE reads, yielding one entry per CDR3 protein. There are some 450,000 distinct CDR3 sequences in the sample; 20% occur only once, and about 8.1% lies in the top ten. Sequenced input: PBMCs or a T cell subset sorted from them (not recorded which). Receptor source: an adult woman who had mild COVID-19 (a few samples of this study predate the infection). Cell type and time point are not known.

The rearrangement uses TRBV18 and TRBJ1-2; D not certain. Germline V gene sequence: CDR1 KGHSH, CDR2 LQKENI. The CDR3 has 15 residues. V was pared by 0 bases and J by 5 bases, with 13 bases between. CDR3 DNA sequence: TGTGCCAGCTCACCACCGGCAGCACCAAATTATGGCTACACCTTC. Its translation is CASSPPAAPNYGYTF.

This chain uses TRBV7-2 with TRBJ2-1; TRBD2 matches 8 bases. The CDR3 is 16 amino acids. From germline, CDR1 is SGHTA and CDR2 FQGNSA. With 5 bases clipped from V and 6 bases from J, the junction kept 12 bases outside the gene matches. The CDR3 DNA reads TGTGCCAGCAGCCGGGACGGGGGGGCCACGAGCAATGAGCAGTTCTTC. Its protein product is CASSRDGGATSNEQFF.

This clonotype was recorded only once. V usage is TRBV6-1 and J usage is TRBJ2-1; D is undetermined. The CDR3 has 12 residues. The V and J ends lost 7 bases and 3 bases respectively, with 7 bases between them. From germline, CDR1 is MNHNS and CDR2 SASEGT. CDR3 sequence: CASKRNYNEQFF. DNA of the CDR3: TGTGCCAGCAAACGGAACTACAATGAGCAGTTCTTC.

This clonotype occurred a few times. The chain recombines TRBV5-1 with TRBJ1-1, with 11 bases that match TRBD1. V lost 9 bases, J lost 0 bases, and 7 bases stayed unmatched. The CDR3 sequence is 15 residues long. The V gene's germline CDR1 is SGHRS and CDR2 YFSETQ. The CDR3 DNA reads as TGCGCCACCTCCCTGGGACAGGGGGTGAACACTGAAGCTTTCTTT. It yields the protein CATSLGQGVNTEAFF.

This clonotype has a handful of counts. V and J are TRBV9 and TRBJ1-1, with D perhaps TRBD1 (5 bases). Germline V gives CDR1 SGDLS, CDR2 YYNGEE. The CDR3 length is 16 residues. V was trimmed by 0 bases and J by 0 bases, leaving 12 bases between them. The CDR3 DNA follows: TGTGCCAGCAGCGTAGGTATCAGGGAGGTGAACACTGAAGCTTTCTTT. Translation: CASSVGIREVNTEAFF.

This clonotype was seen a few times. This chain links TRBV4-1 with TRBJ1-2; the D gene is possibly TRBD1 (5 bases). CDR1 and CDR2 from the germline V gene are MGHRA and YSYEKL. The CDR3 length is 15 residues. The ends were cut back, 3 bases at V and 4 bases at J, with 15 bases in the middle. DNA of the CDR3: TGCGCCAGCAGCCAGAGAGACAGCTCCACCTATGGCTACACCTTC. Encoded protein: CASSQRDSSTYGYTF.

The CDR3 coding sequence is TGTGCCAGCAGCGTAGATGGACTAGCGGGAGTCAGGAATGAGCAGTTCTTC. Translated, it gives CASSVDGLAGVRNEQFF. The chain combines TRBV9 with TRBJ2-1; 13 nucleotides match TRBD2. Germline V lookup: CDR1 SGDLS, CDR2 YYNGEE. V lost 0 bases to trimming and J lost 7 bases; unmatched junction nucleotides: 7. The CDR3 runs to 17 residues. Combining the CDR3 with reference TRBV9 and TRBJ2-1 gives the whole variable domain DSGVTQTPKHLITATGQRVTLRCSPRSGDLSVYWYQQSLDQGLQFLIQYYNGEERAKGNILERFSAQQFPDLHSELNLSSLELGDSALYFCASSVDGLAGVRNEQFFGPGTRLTVL.

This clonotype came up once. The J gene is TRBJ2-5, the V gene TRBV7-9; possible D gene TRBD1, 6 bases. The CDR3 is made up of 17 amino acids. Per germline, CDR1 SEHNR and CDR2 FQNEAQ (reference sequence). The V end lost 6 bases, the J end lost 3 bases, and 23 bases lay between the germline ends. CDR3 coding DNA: TGTGCCAGCAGTCGCCGCGCAGGGACAAGAAATAAAGAGACCCAGTACTTC. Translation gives CASSRRAGTRNKETQYF.

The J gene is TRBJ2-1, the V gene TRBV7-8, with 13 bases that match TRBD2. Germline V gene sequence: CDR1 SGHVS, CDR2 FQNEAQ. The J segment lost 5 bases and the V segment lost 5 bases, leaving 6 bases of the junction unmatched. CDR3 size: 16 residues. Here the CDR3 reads CASSHLLAGGNNEQFF. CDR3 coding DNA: TGTGCCAGCAGCCACCTACTAGCGGGGGGGAACAATGAGCAGTTCTTC.

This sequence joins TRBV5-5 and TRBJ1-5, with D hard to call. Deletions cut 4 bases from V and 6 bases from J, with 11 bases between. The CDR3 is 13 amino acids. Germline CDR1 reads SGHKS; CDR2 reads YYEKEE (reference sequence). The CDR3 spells CASSGRAGQPQHF. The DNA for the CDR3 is TGTGCCAGCAGCGGGCGCGCGGGTCAGCCCCAGCATTTT.

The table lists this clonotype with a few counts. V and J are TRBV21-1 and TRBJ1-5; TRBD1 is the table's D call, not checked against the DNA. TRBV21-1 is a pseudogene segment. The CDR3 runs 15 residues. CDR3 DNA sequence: TGTGCCAGCAGCGAGAGACAGGGGAAGAATCAGCCCCAGCATTTT. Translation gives CASSERQGKNQPQHF.

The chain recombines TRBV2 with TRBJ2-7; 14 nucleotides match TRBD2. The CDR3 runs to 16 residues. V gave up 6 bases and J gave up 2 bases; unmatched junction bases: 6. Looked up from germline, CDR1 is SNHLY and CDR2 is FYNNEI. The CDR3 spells CASRQPTSGGAYEQYF. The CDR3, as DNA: TGTGCCAGCAGACAACCGACTAGCGGGGGGGCCTACGAGCAGTACTTC.

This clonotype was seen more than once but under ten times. CDR3 sequence reads: CASSLDSADTQYF. The CDR3 DNA reads as TGCGCCAGCAGCTTGGACAGCGCAGATACGCAGTATTTT. The rearrangement links TRBV5-1 to TRBJ2-3, with D hard to call. Trimming cost V 0 bases and J 4 bases, with 6 bases left between them. The germline gives CDR1 SGHRS, CDR2 YFSETQ. This CDR3 spans 13 amino acids.

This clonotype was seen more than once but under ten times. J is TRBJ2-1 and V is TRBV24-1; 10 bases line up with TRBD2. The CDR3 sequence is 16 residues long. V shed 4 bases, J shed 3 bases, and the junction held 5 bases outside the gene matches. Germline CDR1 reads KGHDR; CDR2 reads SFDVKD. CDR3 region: CATSDPGTSDYNEQFF. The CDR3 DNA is TGTGCCACCAGTGACCCCGGGACTAGCGACTACAATGAGCAGTTCTTC.

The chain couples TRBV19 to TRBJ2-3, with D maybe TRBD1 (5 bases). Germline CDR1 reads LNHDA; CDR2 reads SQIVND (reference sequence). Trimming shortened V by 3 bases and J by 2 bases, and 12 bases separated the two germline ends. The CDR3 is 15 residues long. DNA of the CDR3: TGTGCCAGTAGTATGACAGCCAGAGTCACAGATACGCAGTATTTT. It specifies CASSMTARVTDTQYF.

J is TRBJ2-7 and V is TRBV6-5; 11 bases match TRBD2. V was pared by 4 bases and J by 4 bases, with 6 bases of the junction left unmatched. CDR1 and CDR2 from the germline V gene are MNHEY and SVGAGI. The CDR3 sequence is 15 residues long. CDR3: CASSSTTSGAYEQYF. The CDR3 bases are TGTGCCAGCAGTTCGACGACTAGCGGGGCGTACGAGCAGTACTTC.

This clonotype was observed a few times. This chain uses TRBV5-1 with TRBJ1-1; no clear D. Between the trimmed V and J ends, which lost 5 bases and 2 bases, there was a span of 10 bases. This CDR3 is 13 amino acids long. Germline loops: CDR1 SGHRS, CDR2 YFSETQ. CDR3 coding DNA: TGCGCCAGCAGACGACCAGCAAACACTGAAGCTTTCTTT. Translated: CASRRPANTEAFF.

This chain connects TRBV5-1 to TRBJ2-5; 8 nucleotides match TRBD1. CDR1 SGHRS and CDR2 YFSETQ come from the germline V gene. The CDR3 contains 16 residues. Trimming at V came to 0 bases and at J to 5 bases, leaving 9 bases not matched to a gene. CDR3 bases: TGCGCCAGCAGCTTGGAGGCAGGGGGCATGAGGGAGACCCAGTACTTC. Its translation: CASSLEAGGMRETQYF. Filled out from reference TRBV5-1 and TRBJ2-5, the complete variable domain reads KAGVTQTPRYLIKTRGQQVTLSCSPISGHRSVSWYQQTPGQGLQFLFEYFSETQRNKGNFPGRFSGRQFSNSRSEMNVSTLELGDSALYLCASSLEAGGMRETQYFGPGTRLLVL.

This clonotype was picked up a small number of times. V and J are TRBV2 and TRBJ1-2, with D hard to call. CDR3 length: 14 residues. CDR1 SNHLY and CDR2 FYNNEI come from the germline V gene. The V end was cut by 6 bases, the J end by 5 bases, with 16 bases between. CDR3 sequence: CASSQFREKYGYTF. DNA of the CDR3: TGTGCCAGCAGCCAATTCCGAGAGAAATATGGCTACACCTTC. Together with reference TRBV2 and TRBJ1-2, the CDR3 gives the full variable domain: EPEVTQTPSHQVTQMGQEVILRCVPISNHLYFYWYRQILGQKVEFLVSFYNNEISEKSEIFDDQFSVERPDGSNFTLKIRSTKLEDSAMYFCASSQFREKYGYTFGSGTRLTVV.

CDR3 sequence reads: CASSEYPGGRAGNEQFF. Written as DNA, the CDR3 is TGTGCCAGCAGTGAATATCCCGGCGGGAGGGCGGGGAATGAGCAGTTCTTC. V and J are TRBV25-1 and TRBJ2-1; 9 nucleotides align to TRBD2. Germline-derived CDR1 and CDR2 are MGHDK and SYGVNS. Trimming removed 0 bases from V and 7 bases from J; junction bases left unmatched: 10. This CDR3 spans 17 amino acids.

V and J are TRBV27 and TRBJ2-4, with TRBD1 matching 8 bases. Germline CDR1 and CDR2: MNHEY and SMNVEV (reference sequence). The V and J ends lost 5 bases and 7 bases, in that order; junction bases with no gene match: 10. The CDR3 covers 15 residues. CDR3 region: CASSPTGVGSNIQYF. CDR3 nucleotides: TGTGCCAGCAGTCCGACAGGGGTCGGGAGCAACATTCAGTACTTC.

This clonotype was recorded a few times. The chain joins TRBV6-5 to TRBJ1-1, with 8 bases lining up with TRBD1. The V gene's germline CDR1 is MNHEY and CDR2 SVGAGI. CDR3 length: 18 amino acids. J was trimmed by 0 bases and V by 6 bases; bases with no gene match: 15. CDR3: CASRQRQGQTLMNTEAFF. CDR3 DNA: TGTGCCAGCAGGCAAAGACAGGGGCAAACACTTATGAACACTGAAGCTTTCTTT.

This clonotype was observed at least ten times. The CDR3 spells CASRRLGQDTILATNEKLFF. The CDR3 DNA follows: TGTGCCAGCAGGCGATTGGGACAGGACACTATCCTTGCAACTAATGAAAAACTGTTTTTT. This chain connects TRBV12-3 or TRBV12-4 to TRBJ1-4; 8 bases agree with TRBD1. V shed 6 bases and J 0 bases; nucleotides not matched to a gene: 18. CDR3 size: 20 residues.

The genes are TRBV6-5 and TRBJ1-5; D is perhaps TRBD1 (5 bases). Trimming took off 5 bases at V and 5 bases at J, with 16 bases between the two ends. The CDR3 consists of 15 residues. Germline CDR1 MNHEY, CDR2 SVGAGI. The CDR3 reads CASSGSSRDYQPQHF. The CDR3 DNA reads TGTGCCAGCAGTGGGTCTAGCAGGGATTATCAGCCCCAGCATTTT.

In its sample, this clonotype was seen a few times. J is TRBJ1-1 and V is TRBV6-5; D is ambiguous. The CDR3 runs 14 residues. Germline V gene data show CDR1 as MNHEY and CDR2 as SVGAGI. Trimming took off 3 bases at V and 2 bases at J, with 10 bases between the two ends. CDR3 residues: CASSYGVTNTEAFF. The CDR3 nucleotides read TGTGCCAGCAGTTATGGGGTCACCAACACTGAAGCTTTCTTT.